These T cell receptor beta chains were read from a single sample in a study of response to subunit inactivated influenza vaccine. Each CDR3 protein gets one entry after TCRdb re-called the RT-PCR reads with MiXCR. The sample contains 450,000 to 600,000 distinct CDR3 sequences, about 17% of which appear only once. Source: CD4+ T cells sorted from PBMCs, taken about 24 months after vaccination. The receptors were sampled from a man between 50 and 75 years old who received an inactivated influenza vaccine. Each CDR3 is given with its conserved first and last residue.

V gene | CDR3 protein
TRBV11-3 | CASSFTGAATEAFF
TRBV27 | CASSPERGAGSYNEQFF
TRBV11-2 | CASSLVLTGSGNTIYF
TRBV3-1 | CASSRTSGSRTDTQYF
TRBV12-3/TRBV12-4 | CASSINTEAFF
TRBV3-1 | CASSQRVYEQYF
TRBV5-1 | CASSSASIPQETQYF
TRBV5-1 | CASSLEVAFTGELFF
TRBV4-1 | CASSGQSWSSGVYNEQFF
TRBV5-1 | CASSLAEVYTDTQYF
TRBV25-1 | CASSEFGSAGEQYF
TRBV2 | CASRLIAASTDTQYF
TRBV28 | CASSTGNTIYF
TRBV5-4 | CASSTATNEKLFF
TRBV6-1 | CASSPTSGGVGGELFF
TRBV20-1 | CSARAPRLAGGTDTQYF
TRBV19 | CASSIPGQWTYGYTF
TRBV20-1 | CSASAGTGSYEQYF
TRBV10-3 | CAIGPTDRVYEQYF
TRBV2 | CASSDPGNPGSYEQYF
TRBV10-3 | CATTSLAGAYNEQFF
TRBV7-9 | CASSLAGTGVSDTQYF
TRBV20-1 | CSASLTGGAGELFF
TRBV20-1 | CSATKAQRGGRLDEQFF
TRBV20-1 | CSAPIRTGDRQPQHF
TRBV18 | CASSPPERVSTDTQYF